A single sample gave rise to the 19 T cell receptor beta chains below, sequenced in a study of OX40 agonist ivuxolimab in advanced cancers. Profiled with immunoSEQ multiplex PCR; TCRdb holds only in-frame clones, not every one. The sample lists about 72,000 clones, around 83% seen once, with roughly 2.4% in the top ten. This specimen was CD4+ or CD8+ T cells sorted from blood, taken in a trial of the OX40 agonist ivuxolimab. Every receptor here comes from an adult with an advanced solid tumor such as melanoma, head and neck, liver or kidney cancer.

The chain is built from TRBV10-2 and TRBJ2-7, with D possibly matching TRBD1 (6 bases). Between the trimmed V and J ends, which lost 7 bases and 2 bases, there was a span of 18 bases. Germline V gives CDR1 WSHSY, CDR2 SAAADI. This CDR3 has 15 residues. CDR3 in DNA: TGCGCCAGCAAGCTGACAGGAACTACGCCCTACGAGCAGTACTTC. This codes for CASKLTGTTPYEQYF.

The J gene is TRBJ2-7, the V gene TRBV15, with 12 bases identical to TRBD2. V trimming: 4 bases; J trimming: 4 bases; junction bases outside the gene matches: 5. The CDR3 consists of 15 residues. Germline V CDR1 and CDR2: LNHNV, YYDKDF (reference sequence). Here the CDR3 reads CATSTETSGRYEQYF. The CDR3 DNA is TGTGCCACCAGCACAGAGACTAGCGGGAGATACGAGCAGTACTTC.

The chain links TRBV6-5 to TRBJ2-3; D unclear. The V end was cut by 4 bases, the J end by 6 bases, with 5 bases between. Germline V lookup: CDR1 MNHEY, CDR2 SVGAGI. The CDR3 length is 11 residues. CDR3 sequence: CASSSLDTQYF. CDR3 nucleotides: TGTGCCAGCAGTTCCTTGGATACGCAGTATTTT.

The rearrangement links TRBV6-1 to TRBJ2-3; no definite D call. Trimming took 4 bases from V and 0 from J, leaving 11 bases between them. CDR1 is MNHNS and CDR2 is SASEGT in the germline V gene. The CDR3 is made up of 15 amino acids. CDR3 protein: CASSGLFLSTDTQYF. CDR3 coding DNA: TGTGCCAGCAGTGGACTTTTTTTGAGCACAGATACGCAGTATTTT.

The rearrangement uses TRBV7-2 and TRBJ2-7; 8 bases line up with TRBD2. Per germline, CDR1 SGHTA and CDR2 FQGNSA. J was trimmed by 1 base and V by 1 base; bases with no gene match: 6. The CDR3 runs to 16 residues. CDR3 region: CASSLGTGGRSYEQYF. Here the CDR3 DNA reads TGTGCCAGCAGCTTAGGCACGGGCGGGAGGTCCTACGAGCAGTACTTC.

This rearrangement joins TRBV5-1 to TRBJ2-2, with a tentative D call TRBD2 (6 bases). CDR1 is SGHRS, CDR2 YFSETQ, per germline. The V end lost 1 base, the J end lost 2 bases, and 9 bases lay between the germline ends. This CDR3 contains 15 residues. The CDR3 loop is CASSLREDNTGELFF. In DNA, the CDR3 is TGCGCCAGCAGCTTGAGGGAGGACAACACCGGGGAGCTGTTTTTT.

The CDR3 loop is CASSAKGDQPQHF. The CDR3 nucleotides are TGTGCCAGCAGCGCAAAGGGGGATCAGCCCCAGCATTTT. The rearrangement uses TRBV7-3 and TRBJ1-5; perhaps TRBD1 as D (6 bases). Germline loops: CDR1 SGHTA, CDR2 FQGTGA. The CDR3 is made up of 13 amino acids. Trimming shortened V by 5 bases and J by 5 bases, and 10 bases separated the two germline ends.

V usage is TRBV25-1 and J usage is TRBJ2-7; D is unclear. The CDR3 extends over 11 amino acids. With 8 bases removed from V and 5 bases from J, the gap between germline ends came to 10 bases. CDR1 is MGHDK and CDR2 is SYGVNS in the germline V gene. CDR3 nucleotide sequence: TGTGCCAGCCGAGGTGTACACGAGCAGTACTTC. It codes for CASRGVHEQYF.

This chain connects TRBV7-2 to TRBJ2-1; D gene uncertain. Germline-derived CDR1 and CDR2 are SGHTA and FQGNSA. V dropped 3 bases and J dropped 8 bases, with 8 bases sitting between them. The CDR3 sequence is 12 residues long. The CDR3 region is CASSFSDYEQFF. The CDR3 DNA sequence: TGTGCCAGCAGCTTCTCCGATTATGAGCAGTTCTTC.

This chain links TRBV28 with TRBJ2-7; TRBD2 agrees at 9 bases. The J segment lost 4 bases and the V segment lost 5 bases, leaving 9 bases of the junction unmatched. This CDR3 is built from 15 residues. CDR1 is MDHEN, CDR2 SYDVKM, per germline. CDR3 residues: CASSRPTSGKYEQYF. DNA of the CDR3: TGTGCCAGCAGTCGTCCGACTAGCGGAAAGTACGAGCAGTACTTC.

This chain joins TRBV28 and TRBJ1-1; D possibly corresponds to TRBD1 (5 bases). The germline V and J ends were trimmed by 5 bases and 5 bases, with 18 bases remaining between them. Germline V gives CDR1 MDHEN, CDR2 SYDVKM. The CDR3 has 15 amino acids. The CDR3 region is CASSPGQFVGTEAFF. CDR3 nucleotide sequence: TGTGCCAGCAGTCCAGGACAATTTGTCGGAACTGAAGCTTTCTTT.

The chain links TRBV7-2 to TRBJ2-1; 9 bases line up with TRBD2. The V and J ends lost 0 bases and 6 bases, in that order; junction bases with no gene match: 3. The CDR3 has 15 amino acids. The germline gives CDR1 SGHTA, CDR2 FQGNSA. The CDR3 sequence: CASSLASGGFNEQFF. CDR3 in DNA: TGTGCCAGCAGCTTAGCTAGCGGGGGCTTCAATGAGCAGTTCTTC.

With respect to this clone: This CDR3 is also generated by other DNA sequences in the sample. For the CDR3, the DNA is TGTGCCAGCTCACCACCGGAGGGGGGAGGCACTGAAGCTTTCTTT. It codes for CASSPPEGGGTEAFF. The chain uses TRBV18 and TRBJ1-1; D possibly corresponds to TRBD1 (6 bases). The CDR3 is made up of 15 amino acids. Germline CDR1 KGHSH, CDR2 LQKENI. V was trimmed by 0 bases and J by 4 bases, leaving 12 bases between them.

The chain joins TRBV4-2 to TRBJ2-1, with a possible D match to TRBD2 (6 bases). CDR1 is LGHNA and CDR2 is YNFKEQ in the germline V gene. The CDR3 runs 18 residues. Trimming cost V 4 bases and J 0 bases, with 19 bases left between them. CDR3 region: CASSLSVGGTVSYNEQFF. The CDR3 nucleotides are TGTGCCAGCAGCCTAAGTGTTGGCGGGACCGTCTCCTACAATGAGCAGTTCTTC.

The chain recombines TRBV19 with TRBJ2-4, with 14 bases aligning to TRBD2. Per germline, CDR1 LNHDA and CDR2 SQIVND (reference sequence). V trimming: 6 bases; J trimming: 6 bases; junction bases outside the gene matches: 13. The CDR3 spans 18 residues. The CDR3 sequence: CASRETSGRARGANIQYF. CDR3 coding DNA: TGTGCCAGTAGGGAGACTAGCGGGAGGGCCCGAGGGGCAAACATTCAGTACTTC.

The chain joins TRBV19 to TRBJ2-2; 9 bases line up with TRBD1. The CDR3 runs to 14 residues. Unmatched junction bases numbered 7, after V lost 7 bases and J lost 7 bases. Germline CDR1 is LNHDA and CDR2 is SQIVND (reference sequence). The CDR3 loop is CASNPGQGIGELFF. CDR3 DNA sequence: TGTGCCAGTAACCCGGGACAGGGTATCGGGGAGCTGTTTTTT.

This chain's CDR3 is CASSSTAGGHEQYF. CDR3 in DNA: TGCGCCAGCAGCTCCACAGCGGGAGGCCACGAGCAGTACTTC. V is TRBV5-1 and J is TRBJ2-7, with TRBD2 identical over 9 bases. This CDR3 region has 14 residues. The junction had 6 bases not matched to a gene; V was cut back by 3 bases and J by 5 bases. Germline loops: CDR1 SGHRS, CDR2 YFSETQ.

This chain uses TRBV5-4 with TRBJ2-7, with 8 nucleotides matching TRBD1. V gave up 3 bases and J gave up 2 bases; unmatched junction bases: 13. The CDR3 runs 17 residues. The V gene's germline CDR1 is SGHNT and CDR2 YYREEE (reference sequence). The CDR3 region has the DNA TGTGCCAGCAGCTCCCAAGACCCGACAGGGGTTCCCTACGAGCAGTACTTC. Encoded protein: CASSSQDPTGVPYEQYF.

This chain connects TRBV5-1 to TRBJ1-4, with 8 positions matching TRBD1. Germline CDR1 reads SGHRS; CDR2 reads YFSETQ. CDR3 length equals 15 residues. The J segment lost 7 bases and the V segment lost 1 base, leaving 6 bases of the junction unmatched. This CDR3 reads CASSLSQGEVEKLFF. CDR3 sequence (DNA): TGCGCCAGCAGCTTGTCACAGGGGGAGGTTGAAAAACTGTTTTTT.